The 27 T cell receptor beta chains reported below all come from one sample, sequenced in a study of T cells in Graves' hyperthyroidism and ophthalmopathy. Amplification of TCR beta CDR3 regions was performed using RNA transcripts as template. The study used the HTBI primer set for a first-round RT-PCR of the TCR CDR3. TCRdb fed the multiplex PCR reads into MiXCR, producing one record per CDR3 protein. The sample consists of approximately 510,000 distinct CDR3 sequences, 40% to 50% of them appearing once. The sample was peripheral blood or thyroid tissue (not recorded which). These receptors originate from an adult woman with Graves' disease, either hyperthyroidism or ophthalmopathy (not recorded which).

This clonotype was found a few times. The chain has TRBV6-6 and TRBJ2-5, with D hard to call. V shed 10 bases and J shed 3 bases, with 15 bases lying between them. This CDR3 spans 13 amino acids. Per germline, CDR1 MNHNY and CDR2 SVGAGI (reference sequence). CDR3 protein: CAIRVGYEETQYF. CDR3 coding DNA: TGTGCCATCCGGGTAGGGTATGAAGAGACCCAGTACTTC.

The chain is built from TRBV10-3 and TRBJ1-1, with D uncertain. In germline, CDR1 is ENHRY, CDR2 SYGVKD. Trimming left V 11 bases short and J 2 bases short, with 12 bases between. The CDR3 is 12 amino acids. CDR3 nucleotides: TGTGCCCATTCGGAAGGAAACACTGAAGCTTTCTTT. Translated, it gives CAHSEGNTEAFF.

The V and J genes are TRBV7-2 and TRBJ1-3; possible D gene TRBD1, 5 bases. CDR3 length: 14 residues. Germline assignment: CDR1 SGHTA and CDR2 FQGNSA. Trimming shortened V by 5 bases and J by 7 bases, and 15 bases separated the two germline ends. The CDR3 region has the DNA TGTGCCAGCAGCACGACTAGCGGGGCGAACACCATATATTTT. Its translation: CASSTTSGANTIYF.

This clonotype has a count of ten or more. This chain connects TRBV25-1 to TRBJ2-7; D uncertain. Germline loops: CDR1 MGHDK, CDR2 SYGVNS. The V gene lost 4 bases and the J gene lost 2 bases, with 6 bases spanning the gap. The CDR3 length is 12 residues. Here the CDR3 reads CASSVTAYEQYF. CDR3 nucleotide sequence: TGTGCCAGCAGTGTCACCGCCTACGAGCAGTACTTC.

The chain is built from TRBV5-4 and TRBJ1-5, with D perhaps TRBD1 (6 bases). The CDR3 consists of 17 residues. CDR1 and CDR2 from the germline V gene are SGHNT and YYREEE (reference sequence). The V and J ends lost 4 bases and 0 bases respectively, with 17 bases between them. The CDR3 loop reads CASSPEGGNYSNQPQHF. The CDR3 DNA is TGTGCCAGCAGCCCGGAGGGGGGTAATTATAGCAATCAGCCCCAGCATTTT.

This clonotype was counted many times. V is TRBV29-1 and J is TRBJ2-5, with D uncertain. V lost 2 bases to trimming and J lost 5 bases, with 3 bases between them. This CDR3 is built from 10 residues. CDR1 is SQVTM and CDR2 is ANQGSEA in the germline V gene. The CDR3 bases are TGCAGCGTTGAAACGGAGACCCAGTACTTC. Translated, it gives CSVETETQYF.

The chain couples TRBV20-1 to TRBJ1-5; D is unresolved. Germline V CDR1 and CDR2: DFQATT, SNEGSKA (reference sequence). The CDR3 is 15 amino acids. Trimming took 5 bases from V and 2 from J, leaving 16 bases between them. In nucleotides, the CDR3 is TGCAGTGCTGTCCTCAGGCGGACGGGCAATCAGCCCCAGCATTTT. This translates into CSAVLRRTGNQPQHF.

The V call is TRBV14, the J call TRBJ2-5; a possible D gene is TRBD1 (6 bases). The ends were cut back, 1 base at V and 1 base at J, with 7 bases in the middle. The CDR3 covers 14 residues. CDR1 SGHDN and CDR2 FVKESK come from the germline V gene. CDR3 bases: TGTGCCAGCAGCCAAGGACAGGTCCAAGAGACCCAGTACTTC. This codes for CASSQGQVQETQYF.

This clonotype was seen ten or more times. CDR3: CASSFGLATYEQYF. CDR3 in DNA: TGTGCCAGCAGCTTCGGACTAGCCACTTACGAGCAGTACTTC. The chain has TRBV7-9 and TRBJ2-7; 8 bases map to TRBD2. This CDR3 has 14 amino acids. Germline V lookup: CDR1 SEHNR, CDR2 FQNEAQ (reference sequence). J was trimmed by 4 bases and V by 3 bases; bases with no gene match: 5.

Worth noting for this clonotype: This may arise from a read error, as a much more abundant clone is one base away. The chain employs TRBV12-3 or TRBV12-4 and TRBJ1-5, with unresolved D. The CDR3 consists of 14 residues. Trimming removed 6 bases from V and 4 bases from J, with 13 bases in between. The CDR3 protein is CASSYVLSNQPQHF. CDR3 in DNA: TGTGCCAGCAGCTACGTGCTTTCTAATCAGCCCCAGCATTTT.

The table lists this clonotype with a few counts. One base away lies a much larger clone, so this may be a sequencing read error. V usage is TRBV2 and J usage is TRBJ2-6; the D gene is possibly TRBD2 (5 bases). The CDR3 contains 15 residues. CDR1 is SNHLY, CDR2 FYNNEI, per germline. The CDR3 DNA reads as TGTGCCAGCGGAGCGGTTTTAGGACTGACCAACGTCCTGATTTTC. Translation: CASGAVLGLTNVLIF. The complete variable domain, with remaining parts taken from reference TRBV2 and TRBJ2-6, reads EPEVTQTPSHQVTQMGQEVILRCVPISNHLYFYWYRQILGQKVEFLVSFYNNEISEKSEIFDDQFSVERPDGSNFTLKIRSTKLEDSAMYFCASGAVLGLTNVLIFGAGSRLTVL.

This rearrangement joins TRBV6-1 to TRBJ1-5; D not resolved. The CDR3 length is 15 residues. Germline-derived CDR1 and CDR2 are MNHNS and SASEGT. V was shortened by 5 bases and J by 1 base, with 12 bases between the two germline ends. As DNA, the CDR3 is TGTGCCAGCAGTTTATACCACGACAGCAATCAGCCCCAGCATTTT. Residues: CASSLYHDSNQPQHF.

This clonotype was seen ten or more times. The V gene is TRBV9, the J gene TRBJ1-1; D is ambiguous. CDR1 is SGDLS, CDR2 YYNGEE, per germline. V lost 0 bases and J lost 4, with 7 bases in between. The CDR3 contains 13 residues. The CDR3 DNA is TGTGCCAGCAGCGTAGGGACTGGCACTGAAGCTTTCTTT. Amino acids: CASSVGTGTEAFF.

The CDR3 reads CASRAVNYGYTF. Written as DNA, the CDR3 is TGTGCCAGCAGAGCAGTCAACTATGGCTACACCTTC. This chain uses TRBV6-1 with TRBJ1-2, with no clear D. V was cut by 6 bases and J by 2 bases, with 7 bases left in between. Germline lookup yields CDR1 MNHNS and CDR2 SASEGT. CDR3 size: 12 residues.

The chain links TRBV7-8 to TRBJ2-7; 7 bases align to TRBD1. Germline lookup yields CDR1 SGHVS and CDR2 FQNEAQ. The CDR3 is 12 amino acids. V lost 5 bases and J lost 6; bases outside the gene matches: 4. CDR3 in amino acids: CASSRDRSEQYF. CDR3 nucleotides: TGTGCCAGCAGCCGGGACAGAAGCGAGCAGTACTTC. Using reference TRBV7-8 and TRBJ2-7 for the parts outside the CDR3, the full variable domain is GAGVSQSPRYKVAKRGQDVALRCDPISGHVSLFWYQQALGQGPEFLTYFQNEAQLDKSGLPSDRFFAERPEGSVSTLKIQRTQQEDSAVYLCASSRDRSEQYFGPGTRLTVT.

CDR3 sequence: CAISEVWTEPLNTF. CDR3 nucleotide sequence: TGTGCCATCAGTGAAGTATGGACAGAACCACTAAATACCTTC. The chain is built from TRBV10-3 and TRBJ1-2; weak D call: TRBD1 (6 bases). Germline loops: CDR1 ENHRY, CDR2 SYGVKD. The V gene lost 3 bases and the J gene lost 14 bases, with 22 bases spanning the gap. There are 14 residues in the CDR3.

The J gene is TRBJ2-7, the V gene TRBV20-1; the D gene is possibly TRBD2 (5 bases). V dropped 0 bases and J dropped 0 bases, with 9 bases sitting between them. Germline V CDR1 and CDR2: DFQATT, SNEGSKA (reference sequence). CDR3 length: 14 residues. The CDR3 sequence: CSARDYGISYEQYF. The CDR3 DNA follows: TGCAGTGCTAGAGATTACGGGATCTCCTACGAGCAGTACTTC.

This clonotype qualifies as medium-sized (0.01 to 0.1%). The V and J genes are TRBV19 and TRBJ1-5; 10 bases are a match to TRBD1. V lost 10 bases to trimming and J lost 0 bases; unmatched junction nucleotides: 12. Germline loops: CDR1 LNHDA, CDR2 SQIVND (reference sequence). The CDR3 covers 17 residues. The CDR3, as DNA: TGTGCCACCCGAACCGGGACAGGGGCCAATAGCAATCAGCCCCAGCATTTT. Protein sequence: CATRTGTGANSNQPQHF.

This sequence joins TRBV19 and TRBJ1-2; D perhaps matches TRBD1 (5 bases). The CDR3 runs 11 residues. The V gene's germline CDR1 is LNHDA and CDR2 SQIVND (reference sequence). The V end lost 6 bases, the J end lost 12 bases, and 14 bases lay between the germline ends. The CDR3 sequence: CASSQQGGNTF. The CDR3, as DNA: TGTGCCAGTAGCCAGCAGGGTGGAAACACCTTC. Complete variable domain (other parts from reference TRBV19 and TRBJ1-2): DGGITQSPKYLFRKEGQNVTLSCEQNLNHDAMYWYRQDPGQGLRLIYYSQIVNDFQKGDIAEGYSVSREKKESFPLTVTSAQKNPTAFYLCASSQQGGNTFGSGTRLTVV.

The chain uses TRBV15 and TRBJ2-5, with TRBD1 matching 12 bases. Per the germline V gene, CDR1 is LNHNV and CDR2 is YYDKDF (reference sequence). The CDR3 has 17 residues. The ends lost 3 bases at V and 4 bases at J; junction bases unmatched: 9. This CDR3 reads CATSRSIGTGGGETQYF. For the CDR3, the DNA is TGTGCCACCAGCAGGAGTATCGGGACAGGGGGCGGAGAGACCCAGTACTTC.

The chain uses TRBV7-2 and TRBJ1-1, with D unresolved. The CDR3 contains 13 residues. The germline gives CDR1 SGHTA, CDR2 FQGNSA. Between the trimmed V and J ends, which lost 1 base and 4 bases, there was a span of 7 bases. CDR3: CASSLVWITEAFF. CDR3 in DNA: TGTGCCAGCAGCTTAGTATGGATCACTGAAGCTTTCTTT. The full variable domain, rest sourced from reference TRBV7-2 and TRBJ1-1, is GAGVSQSPSNKVTEKGKDVELRCDPISGHTALYWYRQSLGQGLEFLIYFQGNSAPDKSGLPSDRFSAERTGGSVSTLTIQRTQQEDSAVYLCASSLVWITEAFFGQGTRLTVV.

CDR3: CSAKYRHRVYEQYF. For the CDR3, the DNA is TGCAGTGCTAAGTACCGGCACAGGGTATACGAGCAGTACTTC. The V gene is TRBV20-1, the J gene TRBJ2-7, with D perhaps matching TRBD1 (6 bases). Between the trimmed V and J ends, which lost 4 bases and 4 bases, there was a span of 17 bases. The CDR3 has 14 residues. Germline values: CDR1 DFQATT, CDR2 SNEGSKA (reference sequence).

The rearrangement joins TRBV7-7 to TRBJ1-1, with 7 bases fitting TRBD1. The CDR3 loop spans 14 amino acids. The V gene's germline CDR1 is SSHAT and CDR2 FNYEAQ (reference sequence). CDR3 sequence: CARADRAMNTEAFF. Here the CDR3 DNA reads TGTGCTAGAGCTGACAGGGCCATGAACACTGAAGCTTTCTTT.

CDR3 sequence (DNA): TGTGCCAGCAGCGGTGAGAACGCCGGGGCTAATTCACCCCTCCACTTT. It is translated as CASSGENAGANSPLHF. The chain couples TRBV9 to TRBJ1-6; D is possibly TRBD1 (5 bases). The germline V gene has CDR1 SGDLS and CDR2 YYNGEE. The ends were cut back, 3 bases at V and 6 bases at J, with 16 bases in the middle. This CDR3 has 16 amino acids.

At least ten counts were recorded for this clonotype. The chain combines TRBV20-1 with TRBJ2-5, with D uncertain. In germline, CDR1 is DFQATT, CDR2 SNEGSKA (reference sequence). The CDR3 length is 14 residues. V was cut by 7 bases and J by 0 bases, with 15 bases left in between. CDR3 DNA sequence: TGCAGTGGGGAAAGAGCCGGGTACCAAGAGACCCAGTACTTC. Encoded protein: CSGERAGYQETQYF.

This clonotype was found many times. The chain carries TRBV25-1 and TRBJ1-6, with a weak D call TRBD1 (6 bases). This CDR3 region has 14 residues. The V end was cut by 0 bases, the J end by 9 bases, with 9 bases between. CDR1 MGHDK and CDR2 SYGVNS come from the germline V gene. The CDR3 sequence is CASSEYVQGSPLHF. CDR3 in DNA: TGTGCCAGCAGTGAATACGTACAGGGTTCACCCCTCCACTTT.

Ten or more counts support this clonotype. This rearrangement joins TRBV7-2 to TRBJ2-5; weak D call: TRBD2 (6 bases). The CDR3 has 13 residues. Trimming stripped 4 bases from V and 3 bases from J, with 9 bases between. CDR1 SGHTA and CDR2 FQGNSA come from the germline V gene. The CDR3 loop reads CASSSPGEETQYF. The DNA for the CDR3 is TGTGCCAGCAGCTCTCCGGGGGAAGAGACCCAGTACTTC.